This T cell receptor beta chain was profiled in a study of cytomegalovirus exposure and HLA in healthy donors. This CDR3 region has 16 residues. Regarding the study as a whole: A previous analysis found most TCR beta V segments productive roughly 90% or roughly 30% of the time.

This clone was seen just once. Its specificity is unknown. PCR amplification relied on 60 Vbeta primers (plus 13 Jbeta primers). Sequencing used immunoSEQ multiplex PCR; TCRdb keeps in-frame clones, though not all of them. Seen here are 90,000 to 150,000 clones, about 80% observed once, and the top ten hold roughly 2.6%. The source material was PBMCs. The gene calls are TRBV21-1 and TRBJ2-1; TRBD1, as called in the table, went unchecked against the DNA. TRBV21-1 is flagged as a pseudogene. The receptor was isolated from a female donor in good health and CMV-seronegative. The CDR3 region has the DNA TGTGCCAGCAGCACCCACAGGGGGAGCTCCTACAATGAGCAGTTCTTC. It codes for CASSTHRGSSYNEQFF.